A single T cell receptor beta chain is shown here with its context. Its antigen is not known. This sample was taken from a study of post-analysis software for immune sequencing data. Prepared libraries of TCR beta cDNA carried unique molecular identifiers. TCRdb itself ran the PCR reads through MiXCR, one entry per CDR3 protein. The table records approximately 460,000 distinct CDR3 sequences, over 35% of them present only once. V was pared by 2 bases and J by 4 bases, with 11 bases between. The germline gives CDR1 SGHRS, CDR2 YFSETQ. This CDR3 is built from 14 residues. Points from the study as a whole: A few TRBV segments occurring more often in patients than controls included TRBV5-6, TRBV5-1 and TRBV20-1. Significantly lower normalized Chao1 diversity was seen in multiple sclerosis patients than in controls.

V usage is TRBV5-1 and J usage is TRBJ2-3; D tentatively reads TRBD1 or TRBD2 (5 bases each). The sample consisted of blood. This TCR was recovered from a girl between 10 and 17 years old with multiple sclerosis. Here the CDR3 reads CASSFLGTADTQYF. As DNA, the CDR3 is TGCGCCAGCAGCTTTTTGGGGACGGCAGATACGCAGTATTTT. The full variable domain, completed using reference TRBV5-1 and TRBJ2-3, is KAGVTQTPRYLIKTRGQQVTLSCSPISGHRSVSWYQQTPGQGLQFLFEYFSETQRNKGNFPGRFSGRQFSNSRSEMNVSTLELGDSALYLCASSFLGTADTQYFGPGTRLTVL.